Each of the 13 T cell receptor beta chains below was sequenced from the same sample in a study of shared clonotypes between healthy human individuals. Repertoires were generated with immunoSEQ multiplex PCR, while TCRdb's copy carries only in-frame clones and drops some. The repertoire holds over 850,000 clones, around 78% seen once, with about 0.52% in the top ten. The sequencing input was memory CD4+ T cells from PBMCs. Subset denoted: CD45RA-negative fraction. Receptors originate from a man aged 18 to 29 in good health. Some clones in this sample may be carry-over from other donors' samples.

This clone was observed once. Other DNA sequences of this sample code for an identical CDR3. The chain carries TRBV9 and TRBJ1-2; the D is unclear. CDR1 and CDR2 from the germline V gene are SGDLS and YYNGEE. Trimming shortened V by 0 bases and J by 2 bases, and 5 bases separated the two germline ends. This CDR3 has 13 residues. Written as DNA, the CDR3 is TGTGCCAGCAGCGTAGATGCAAACTATGGCTACACCTTC. Its protein is CASSVDANYGYTF. The full variable domain, its missing parts supplied by reference TRBV9 and TRBJ1-2, is DSGVTQTPKHLITATGQRVTLRCSPRSGDLSVYWYQQSLDQGLQFLIQYYNGEERAKGNILERFSAQQFPDLHSELNLSSLELGDSALYFCASSVDANYGYTFGSGTRLTVV.

V gene TRBV7-8 combines with J gene TRBJ2-1; 7 bases map to TRBD2. CDR3 length: 16 amino acids. Per the germline V gene, CDR1 is SGHVS and CDR2 is FQNEAQ. V lost 2 bases to trimming and J lost 6 bases; unmatched junction nucleotides: 10. Here the CDR3 DNA reads TGTGCCAGCAGCTTACAGACGGTGGGGGGGAGCAATGAGCAGTTCTTC. As protein: CASSLQTVGGSNEQFF.

The J gene is TRBJ1-2, the V gene TRBV7-9; no reliable D call. CDR3 length: 13 amino acids. Germline values: CDR1 SEHNR, CDR2 FQNEAQ (reference sequence). The V end was cut by 5 bases, the J end by 6 bases, with 13 bases between. CDR3 in DNA: TGTGCCAGCAGCCAGAAGCCGGGGAATGGCTACACCTTC. Translated, it gives CASSQKPGNGYTF.

The chain joins TRBV5-1 to TRBJ2-1, with 8 positions matching TRBD2. The length of the CDR3 is 15 residues. V shed 4 bases and J 4 bases; nucleotides not matched to a gene: 7. CDR1 is SGHRS, CDR2 YFSETQ, per germline. CDR3 bases: TGCGCCAGCAGCCTGAGGAGCGGGGGTTACAATGAGCAGTTCTTC. Its protein product is CASSLRSGGYNEQFF.

This chain uses TRBV7-9 with TRBJ1-6; D remains ambiguous. The CDR3 consists of 14 residues. Trimming left V 2 bases short and J 4 bases short, with 6 bases between. Looked up from germline, CDR1 is SEHNR and CDR2 is FQNEAQ (reference sequence). CDR3 nucleotide sequence: TGTGCCAGCAGCTTAAACGGATATAATTCACCCCTCCACTTT. Protein sequence: CASSLNGYNSPLHF.

The chain joins TRBV29-1 to TRBJ2-1; TRBD1 aligns across 10 bases. The CDR3 has 14 amino acids. CDR1 is SQVTM and CDR2 is ANQGSEA in the germline V gene. The V gene end was trimmed by 4 bases and the J gene end by 8 bases; junction bases not matched to a gene: 8. The CDR3 spells CSVGTGTGVDEQFF. CDR3 DNA: TGCAGCGTTGGAACCGGGACAGGGGTCGATGAGCAGTTCTTC.

This clone was recorded a few times. The V gene is TRBV29-1, the J gene TRBJ1-6; D gene ambiguous. The CDR3 has 15 amino acids. In germline, CDR1 is SQVTM, CDR2 ANQGSEA. V lost 2 bases and J lost 6, with 14 bases in between. The CDR3 DNA reads TGCAGCGTTGAATACCCGGACCTGATTAATTCACCCCTCCACTTT. Translating it yields CSVEYPDLINSPLHF.

Regarding this clone: A read error may produce the germline difference seen at one junction end. The rearrangement joins TRBV28 to TRBJ2-3; TRBD1 might be the D (5 bases). Germline loops: CDR1 MDHEN, CDR2 SYDVKM. The CDR3 sequence is 15 residues long. CDR3: CASSFGPTEPFVNGF. The CDR3 DNA reads TGTGCCAGCAGTTTTGGGCCGACAGAGCCATTCGTCAATGGTTTT.

In regard to this clone: The identical CDR3 is also encoded by other nucleotide sequences in the sample. The chain uses TRBV5-1 and TRBJ2-5; D gene unclear. Trimming shortened V by 0 bases and J by 2 bases, and 8 bases separated the two germline ends. Germline V gives CDR1 SGHRS, CDR2 YFSETQ. The CDR3 extends over 14 amino acids. CDR3 DNA sequence: TGCGCCAGCAGCTTGGGAGTCGGACAAGAGACCCAGTACTTC. Translation gives CASSLGVGQETQYF.

The chain uses TRBV7-9 and TRBJ1-5; 7 bases match TRBD1. The ends lost 5 bases at V and 6 bases at J; junction bases unmatched: 4. Germline CDR1 and CDR2: SEHNR and FQNEAQ (reference sequence). The CDR3 is made up of 13 amino acids. Here the CDR3 reads CASSPEGAQPQHF. Here the CDR3 DNA reads TGTGCCAGCAGCCCAGAGGGGGCTCAGCCCCAGCATTTT.

In this sample, this clone turned up once. The CDR3: CASSQSRDREQYF. CDR3 bases: TGTGCCAGCTCTCAGTCCCGGGACAGGGAGCAGTACTTC. This sequence joins TRBV18 and TRBJ2-7; TRBD1 matches 8 bases. Germline CDR1 KGHSH, CDR2 LQKENI. This CDR3 region has 13 residues. V lost 6 bases to trimming and J lost 7 bases; unmatched junction nucleotides: 8.

This clone occurred once. J is TRBJ2-1 and V is TRBV28; 11 nucleotides line up with TRBD2. The CDR3 sequence is 15 residues long. CDR1 is MDHEN, CDR2 SYDVKM, per germline. Trimming cost V 6 bases and J 7 bases; bases outside gene matches: 8. DNA for the CDR3: TGTGCCAGCAGAGATAGCGGGAGGGCCAGAAATGAGCAGTTCTTC. Protein sequence: CASRDSGRARNEQFF.

The rearrangement links TRBV4-1 to TRBJ2-7; D is perhaps TRBD2 (6 bases). The germline V and J ends were trimmed by 3 bases and 3 bases, with 15 bases remaining between them. Germline CDR1 is MGHRA and CDR2 is YSYEKL. CDR3 length equals 15 residues. The CDR3 sequence is CASSQPTSRDYEQYF. The DNA for the CDR3 is TGCGCCAGCAGCCAGCCCACTAGCCGGGACTACGAGCAGTACTTC.